This T cell receptor beta chain appears in the sequencing data of a study of CD8 T cells in ankylosing spondylitis. This clonotype came up many times. The antigen is undetermined. Making use of molecular barcodes, quantitative 5'-RACE generated TCR beta libraries. Via MiXCR, TCRdb re-called the 5' RACE reads, giving one row per CDR3 protein. The sample gives around 440,000 distinct CDR3 sequences, 17% of which show up once; approximately 1% is in the top ten. The J segment lost 3 bases and the V segment lost 3 bases, leaving 1 base of the junction unmatched. Per germline, CDR1 DFQATT and CDR2 SNEGSKA (reference sequence). This CDR3 is 13 amino acids long. Study-level findings and limits: Apparently characteristic of ankylosing spondylitis blood was a TCR beta motif (under ten highly homologous variants). In reactive arthritis synovial fluid and blood, some motif variants had been reported before.

The source is a male donor with ankylosing spondylitis. Sequencing was performed on blood, either unsorted or a sorted T cell fraction (not recorded which). The genes are TRBV20-1 and TRBJ1-2; 10 bases align to TRBD1. In DNA, the CDR3 is TGCAGTGCTAGGACAGGGGGCGACTATGGCTACACCTTC. Translated, it gives CSARTGGDYGYTF.